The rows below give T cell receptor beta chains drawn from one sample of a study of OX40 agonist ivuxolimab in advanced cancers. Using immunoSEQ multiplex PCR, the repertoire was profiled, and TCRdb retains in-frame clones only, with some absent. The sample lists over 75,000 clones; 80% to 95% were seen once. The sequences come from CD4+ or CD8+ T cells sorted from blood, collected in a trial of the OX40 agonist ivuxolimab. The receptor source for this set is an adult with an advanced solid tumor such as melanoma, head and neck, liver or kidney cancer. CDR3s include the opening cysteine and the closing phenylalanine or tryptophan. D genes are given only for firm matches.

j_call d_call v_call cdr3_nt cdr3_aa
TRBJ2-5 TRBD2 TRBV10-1 TGCGCCAGCAGTGGGCTAGCGGGAGTCGGACAGACCCAGTACTTC CASSGLAGVGQTQYF
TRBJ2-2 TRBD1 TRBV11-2 TGTGCCAGCAGCCCGACTATGACAGGGACCGGGGAGCTGTTTTTT CASSPTMTGTGELFF
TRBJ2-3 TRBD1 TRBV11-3 TGTGCCAGCAGTTCAACCAGACAGGGCCTGGAGTATTTT CASSSTRQGLEYF
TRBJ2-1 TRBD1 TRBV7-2 TGTGCCAGCAGCTTAGGGACAGGGGGAAACAATGAGCAGTTCTTC CASSLGTGGNNEQFF
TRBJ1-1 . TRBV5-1 TGCGCCAGCAGCTCAGAAATTAACACTGAAGCTTTCTTT CASSSEINTEAFF
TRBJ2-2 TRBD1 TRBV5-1 TGCGCCAGCAGCTTGATACCAGGGGGCGACACCGGGGAGCTGTTTTTT CASSLIPGGDTGELFF
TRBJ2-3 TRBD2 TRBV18 TGTGCCAGCTCACCACCGGGACTATCAGATACGCAGTATTTT CASSPPGLSDTQYF
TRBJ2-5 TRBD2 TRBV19 TGTGCCAGTAGAGCCGGGACTAGCGGGACCCAGTACTTC CASRAGTSGTQYF
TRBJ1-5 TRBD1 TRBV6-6 TGTGCCAGCAGTTACAGGACAGGGCTCAGGGAGCAGCCCCAGCATTTT CASSYRTGLREQPQHF
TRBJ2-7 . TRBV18 TGTGCCAGCTCAGGCGGAGGGATCGAGCAGTACTTC CASSGGGIEQYF
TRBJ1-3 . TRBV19 TGTGCCGGAAGGAAGGGTATCTCTGGAAACACCATATATTTT CAGRKGISGNTIYF
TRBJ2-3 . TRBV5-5 TGTGCCAGCAGCTTGAATGGAATTAGCACAGATACGCAGTATTTT CASSLNGISTDTQYF
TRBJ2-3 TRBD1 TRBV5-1 TGCGCCAGCAGCCTAGACAGGGTGGCGCAGTATTTT CASSLDRVAQYF
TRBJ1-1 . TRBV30 TGTGCCTGGAGTGTAGCTGACAGGACTGAAGCTTTCTTT CAWSVADRTEAFF
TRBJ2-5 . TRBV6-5 TGTGCCAGCAGTGCCGTTTTTCAAGAGACCCAGTACTTC CASSAVFQETQYF
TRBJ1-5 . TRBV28 TGTGCCAGCAGTTTGACGGCGGCCGGAGGCAATCAGCCCCAGCATTTT CASSLTAAGGNQPQHF
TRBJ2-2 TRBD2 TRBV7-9 TGTGCCAGCAGCTTAGAACTAGCGGGAGACCGCACCGGGGAGCTGTTTTTT CASSLELAGDRTGELFF
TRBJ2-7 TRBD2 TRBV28 TGTGCCAGCAGGATGACTAGCGGGGTAACCTACGAGCAGTACTTC CASRMTSGVTYEQYF
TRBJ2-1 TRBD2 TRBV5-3 TGTGCCAGAAGCTTGGTTGCTAGCGGAACCTACAATGAGCAGTTCTTC CARSLVASGTYNEQFF
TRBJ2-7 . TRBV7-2 TGTGCCAGCAGCTTAGCAAGGACCTCCTACGAGCAGTACTTC CASSLARTSYEQYF
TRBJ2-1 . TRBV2 TGTGCCAGCAGTGCGATGATCAATGAGCAGTTCTTC CASSAMINEQFF